These 10 T cell receptor beta chains share one sample of origin, sequenced in a study of cytomegalovirus exposure and HLA in healthy donors. PCR employed 60 Vbeta and 13 Jbeta primers. Some clones are missing from TCRdb's copy, which holds only in-frame ones; the method was immunoSEQ multiplex PCR. The sample records some 200,000 clones, over 60% being singletons. What was sequenced was PBMCs. All receptors come from a man aged 18-30 years in good health and CMV-seronegative.

This sequence joins TRBV30 and TRBJ2-5; 7 bases map to TRBD2. The junction had 11 bases not matched to a gene; V was cut back by 4 bases and J by 3 bases. Germline V CDR1 and CDR2: GTSNPN, SVGIG (reference sequence). CDR3 size: 15 residues. The CDR3 bases are TGTGCCTGGACCCCTGGAGGTGCGGGAGAAGAGACCCAGTACTTC. Encoded protein: CAWTPGGAGEETQYF.

The rearrangement joins TRBV28 to TRBJ2-1; D is unresolved. The germline gives CDR1 MDHEN, CDR2 SYDVKM. The CDR3 runs to 11 residues. V lost 7 bases to trimming and J lost 5 bases, with 6 bases between them. CDR3 loop: CASTLNNEQFF. The CDR3, as DNA: TGTGCCAGCACTCTTAACAATGAGCAGTTCTTC.

The chain is built from TRBV4-2 and TRBJ2-5; TRBD2 matches 13 bases. The DNA end is a closer match to TRBJ2-7, so the J assignment may be wrong. The CDR3 consists of 17 residues. Germline V gives CDR1 LGHNA, CDR2 YNFKEQ. The CDR3 nucleotides read TGTGCCAGCAGCCCCCCAAGAGGGACTAGCGGGATCAACGAGCAGTACTTC. Translation gives CASSPPRGTSGINEQYF.

The V call is TRBV2, the J call TRBJ2-3, with 7 positions matching TRBD2. This CDR3 comprises 16 residues. V lost 6 bases and J lost 6; bases outside the gene matches: 15. Looked up from germline, CDR1 is SNHLY and CDR2 is FYNNEI. CDR3 sequence: CASSGRLALFEDTQYF. DNA of the CDR3: TGTGCCAGCAGCGGCCGACTAGCTTTATTTGAGGATACGCAGTATTTT.

The gene calls are TRBV27 and TRBJ2-5, with no clear D. Trimming shortened V by 3 bases and J by 0 bases, and 5 bases separated the two germline ends. CDR3 length equals 13 residues. Per the germline V gene, CDR1 is MNHEY and CDR2 is SMNVEV (reference sequence). CDR3 sequence: CASSFPYQETQYF. The CDR3 DNA follows: TGTGCCAGCAGTTTCCCGTACCAAGAGACCCAGTACTTC.

As to this clone: This sample includes further DNA sequences coding for the same CDR3. The J gene is TRBJ1-5, the V gene TRBV4-1, with D unresolved. CDR3 length: 13 amino acids. Between the trimmed V and J ends, which lost 0 bases and 4 bases, there was a span of 4 bases. The germline gives CDR1 MGHRA, CDR2 YSYEKL. This chain's CDR3 is CASSQDRNQPQHF. CDR3 nucleotide sequence: TGCGCCAGCAGCCAAGACCGGAATCAGCCCCAGCATTTT.

The chain uses TRBV5-1 and TRBJ1-2, with 9 bases lining up with TRBD1. V was pared by 4 bases and J by 4 bases, with 5 bases of the junction left unmatched. Germline values: CDR1 SGHRS, CDR2 YFSETQ. The CDR3 is made up of 14 amino acids. This CDR3 reads CASSRDRAFYGYTF. In DNA, the CDR3 is TGCGCCAGCAGCCGGGACAGGGCTTTCTATGGCTACACCTTC.

Only one count was recorded for this clone. The CDR3 DNA sequence: TGTGCCAGCAGTGCCCGTGGAGGGGATGGGACCCAGTACTTC. It specifies CASSARGGDGTQYF. The chain has TRBV6-1 and TRBJ2-5; D perhaps matches TRBD2 (6 bases). The CDR3 is 14 residues long. Germline values: CDR1 MNHNS, CDR2 SASEGT. V shed 4 bases and J shed 7 bases, with 16 bases lying between them.

The chain employs TRBV7-9 and TRBJ1-4, with a possible D match to TRBD1 (6 bases). This CDR3 has 16 residues. The germline V gene encodes CDR1 SEHNR and CDR2 FQNEAQ (reference sequence). V gave up 5 bases and J gave up 5 bases, with 18 bases separating them. CDR3 sequence reads: CASSPGRGAANEKLFF. In nucleotides, the CDR3 is TGTGCCAGCAGCCCGGGGCGGGGGGCGGCGAATGAAAAACTGTTTTTT.

J is TRBJ2-2 and V is TRBV10-3; possible D gene TRBD1, 6 bases. Germline assignment: CDR1 ENHRY and CDR2 SYGVKD. The CDR3 extends over 15 amino acids. V lost 2 bases and J lost 0, with 7 bases in between. The CDR3 region has the DNA TGTGCCATCAGTGAGAACAGGGCGAACACCGGGGAGCTGTTTTTT. Protein product: CAISENRANTGELFF.